Given below is one T cell receptor (beta chain) in context. Antigen unknown. Germline is not matched at one junction end, which may reflect a read error. Germline lookup yields CDR1 KGHSH and CDR2 LQKENI. This CDR3 is 18 amino acids long. The data stem from a study of T-cell reconstitution after alpha-beta-depleted transplantation in children. Overall study findings and caveats: About two months after transplant, alpha-beta T cells reportedly came from several hundred expanded graft clones. Recipient T cells and thymic progenitors that survived were the source of the high TCRbeta diversity seen at day 60 in some patients. A year had passed since transplant, and T-cell counts and diversity by then came mostly from newly produced T cells.

The authors prepared the TCRbeta library with unique molecular identifiers. MiXCR was run by TCRdb on the PCR reads, yielding one entry per CDR3 protein. Among 530,000 or so distinct CDR3 sequences, over 25% were seen once, and the ten largest hold 36%. The sequence was collected from a boy less than two years old with Wiskott-Aldrich syndrome, due to receive a stem cell transplant. The specimen was PBMCs, collected before TCRalphabeta/CD19-depleted stem cell transplant. This rearrangement joins TRBV18 to TRBJ2-6; 7 nucleotides align to TRBD1. CDR3 residues: CASSLKTGFDSGANGLTF. For the CDR3, the DNA is TGTGCCAGCTCACTGAAGACAGGGTTCGACTCTGGGGCCAACGGCCTGACTTTC.